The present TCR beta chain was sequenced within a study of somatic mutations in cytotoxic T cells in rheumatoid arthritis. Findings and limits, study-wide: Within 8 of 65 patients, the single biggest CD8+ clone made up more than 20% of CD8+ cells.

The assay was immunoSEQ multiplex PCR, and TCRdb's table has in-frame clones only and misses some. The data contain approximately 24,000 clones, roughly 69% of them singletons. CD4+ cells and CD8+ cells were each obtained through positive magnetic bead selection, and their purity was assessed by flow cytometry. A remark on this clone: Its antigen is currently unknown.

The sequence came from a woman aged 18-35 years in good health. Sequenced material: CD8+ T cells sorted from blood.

CDR3 bases: TGCAGTGCTAGTGTCGGCAGCGAGCAGTACGTC. Its protein is CSASVGSEQYV. V and J are TRBV20-1 and TRBJ2-7, with D hard to call. The CDR3 loop spans 11 amino acids. CDR1 DFQATT and CDR2 SNEGSKA come from the germline V gene (reference sequence). V shed 3 bases and J shed 6 bases, with 9 bases lying between them.